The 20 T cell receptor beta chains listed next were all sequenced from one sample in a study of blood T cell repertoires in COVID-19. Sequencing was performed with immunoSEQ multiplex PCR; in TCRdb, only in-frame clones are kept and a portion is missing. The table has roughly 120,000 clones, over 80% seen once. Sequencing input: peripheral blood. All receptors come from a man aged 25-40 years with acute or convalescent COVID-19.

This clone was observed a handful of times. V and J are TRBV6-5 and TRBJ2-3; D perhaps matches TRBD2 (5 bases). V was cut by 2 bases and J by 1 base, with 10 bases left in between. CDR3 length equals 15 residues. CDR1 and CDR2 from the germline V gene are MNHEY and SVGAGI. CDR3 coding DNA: TGTGCCAGCAGTTACGGGAGCTACCGCACAGATACGCAGTATTTT. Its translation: CASSYGSYRTDTQYF.

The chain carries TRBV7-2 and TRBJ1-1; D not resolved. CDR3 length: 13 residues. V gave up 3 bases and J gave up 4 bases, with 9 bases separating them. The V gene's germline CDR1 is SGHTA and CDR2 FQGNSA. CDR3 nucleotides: TGTGCCAGCAGCTTCGCGGGTGCCACTGAAGCTTTCTTT. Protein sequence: CASSFAGATEAFF.

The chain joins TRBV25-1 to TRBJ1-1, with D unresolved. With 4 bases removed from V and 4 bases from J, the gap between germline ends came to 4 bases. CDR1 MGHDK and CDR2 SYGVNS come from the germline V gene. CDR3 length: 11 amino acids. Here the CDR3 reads CASSGPTEAFF. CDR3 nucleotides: TGTGCCAGCAGTGGGCCCACTGAAGCTTTCTTT. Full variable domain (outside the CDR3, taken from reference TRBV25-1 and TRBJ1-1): EADIYQTPRYLVIGTGKKITLECSQTMGHDKMYWYQQDPGMELHLIHYSYGVNSTEKGDLSSESTVSRIRTEHFPLTLESARPSHTSQYLCASSGPTEAFFGQGTRLTVV.

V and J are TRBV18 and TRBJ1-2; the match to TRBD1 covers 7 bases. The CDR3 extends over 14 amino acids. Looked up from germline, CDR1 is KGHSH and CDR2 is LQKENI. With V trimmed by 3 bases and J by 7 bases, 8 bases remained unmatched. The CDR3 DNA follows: TGTGCCAGCTCACCGACAGGGACCTCCTTTGGCTACACCTTC. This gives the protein CASSPTGTSFGYTF.

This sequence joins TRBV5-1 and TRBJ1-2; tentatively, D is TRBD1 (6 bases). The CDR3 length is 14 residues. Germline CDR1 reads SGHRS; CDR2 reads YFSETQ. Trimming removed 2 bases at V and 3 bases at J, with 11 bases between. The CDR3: CASSFGGQDYGYTF. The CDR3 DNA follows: TGCGCCAGCAGCTTCGGGGGGCAGGACTATGGCTACACCTTC.

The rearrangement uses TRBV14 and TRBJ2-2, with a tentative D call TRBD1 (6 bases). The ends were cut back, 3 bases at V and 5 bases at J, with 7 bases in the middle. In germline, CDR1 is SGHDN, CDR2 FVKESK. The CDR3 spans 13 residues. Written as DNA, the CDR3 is TGTGCCAGCAGCCAGACAGGAACCGGGGAGCTGTTTTTT. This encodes CASSQTGTGELFF.

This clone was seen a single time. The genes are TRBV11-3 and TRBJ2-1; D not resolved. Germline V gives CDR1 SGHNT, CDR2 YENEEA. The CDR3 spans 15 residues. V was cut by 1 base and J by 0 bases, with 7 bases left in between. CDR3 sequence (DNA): TGTGCCAGCAGCTTAGGAACGAGCTCCTACAATGAGCAGTTCTTC. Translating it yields CASSLGTSSYNEQFF.

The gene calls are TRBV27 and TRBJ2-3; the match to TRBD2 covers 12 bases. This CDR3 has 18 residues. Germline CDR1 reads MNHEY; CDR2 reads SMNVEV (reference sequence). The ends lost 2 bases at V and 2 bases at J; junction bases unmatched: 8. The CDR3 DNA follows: TGTGCCAGCAGTTTAAAAGGTCTAGCGGGGGGGTACACAGATACGCAGTATTTT. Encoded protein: CASSLKGLAGGYTDTQYF.

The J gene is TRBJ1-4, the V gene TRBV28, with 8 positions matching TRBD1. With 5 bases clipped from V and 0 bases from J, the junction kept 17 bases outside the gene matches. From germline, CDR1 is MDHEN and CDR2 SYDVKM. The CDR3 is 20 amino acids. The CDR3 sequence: CASSAKVVTGDRATNEKLFF. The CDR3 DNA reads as TGTGCCAGCAGTGCCAAAGTAGTGACAGGGGACCGTGCAACTAATGAAAAACTGTTTTTT.

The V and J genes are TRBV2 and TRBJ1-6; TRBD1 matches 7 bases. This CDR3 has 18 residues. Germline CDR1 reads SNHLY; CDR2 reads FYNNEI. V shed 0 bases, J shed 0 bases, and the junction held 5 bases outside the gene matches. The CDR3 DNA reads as TGTGCCAGCAGTGAAGCGCCGACAGGGAGCTCCTATAATTCACCCCTCCACTTT. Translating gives CASSEAPTGSSYNSPLHF.

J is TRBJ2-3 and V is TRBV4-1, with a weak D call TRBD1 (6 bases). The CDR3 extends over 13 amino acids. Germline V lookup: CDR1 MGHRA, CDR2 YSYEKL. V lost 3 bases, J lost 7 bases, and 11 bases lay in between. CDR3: CASSHQTGYTQYF. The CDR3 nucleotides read TGCGCCAGCAGCCATCAGACAGGTTATACGCAGTATTTT.

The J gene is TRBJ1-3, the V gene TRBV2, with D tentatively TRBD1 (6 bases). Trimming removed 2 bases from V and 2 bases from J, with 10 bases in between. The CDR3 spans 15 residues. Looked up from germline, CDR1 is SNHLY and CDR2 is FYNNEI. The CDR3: CASSELKGAGNTIYF. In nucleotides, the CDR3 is TGTGCCAGCAGTGAACTAAAGGGGGCTGGAAACACCATATATTTT.

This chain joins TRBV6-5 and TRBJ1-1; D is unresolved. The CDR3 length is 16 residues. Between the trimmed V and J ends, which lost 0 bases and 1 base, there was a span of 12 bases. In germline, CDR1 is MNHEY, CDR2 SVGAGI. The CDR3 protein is CASSYSFQRRNTEAFF. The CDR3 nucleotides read TGTGCCAGCAGTTACTCGTTTCAACGGAGGAACACTGAAGCTTTCTTT.

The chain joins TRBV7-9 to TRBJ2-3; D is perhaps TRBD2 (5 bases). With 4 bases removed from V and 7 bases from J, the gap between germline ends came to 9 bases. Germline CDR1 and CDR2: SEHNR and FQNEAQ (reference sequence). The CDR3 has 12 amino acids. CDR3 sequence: CASSSDLHTQYF. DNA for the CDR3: TGTGCCAGCAGCTCGGACTTGCATACGCAGTATTTT.

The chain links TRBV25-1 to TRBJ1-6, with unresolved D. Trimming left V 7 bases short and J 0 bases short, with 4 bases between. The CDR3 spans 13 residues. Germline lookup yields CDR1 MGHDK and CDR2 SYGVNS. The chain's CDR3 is CASKSSYNSPLHF. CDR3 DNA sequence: TGTGCCAGCAAGAGCTCCTATAATTCACCCCTCCACTTT.

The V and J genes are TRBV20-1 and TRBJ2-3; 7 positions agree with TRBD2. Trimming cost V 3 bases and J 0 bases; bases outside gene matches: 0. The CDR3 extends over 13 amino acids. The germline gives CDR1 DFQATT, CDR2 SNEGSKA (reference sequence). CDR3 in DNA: TGCAGTGCTAGTAGCGGGAGCACAGATACGCAGTATTTT. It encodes CSASSGSTDTQYF.

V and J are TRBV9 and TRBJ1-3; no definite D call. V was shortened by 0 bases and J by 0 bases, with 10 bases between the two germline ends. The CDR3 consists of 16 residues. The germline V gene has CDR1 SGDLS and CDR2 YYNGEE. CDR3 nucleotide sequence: TGTGCCAGCAGCGTAGACGAGGTTCTCTCTGGAAACACCATATATTTT. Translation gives CASSVDEVLSGNTIYF.

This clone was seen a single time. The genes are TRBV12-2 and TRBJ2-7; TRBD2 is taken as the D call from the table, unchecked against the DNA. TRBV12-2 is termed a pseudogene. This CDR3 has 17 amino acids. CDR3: CASRLGPTSGSSYEQYV. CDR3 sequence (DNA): TGTGCAAGTCGCTTAGGTCCTACTAGCGGGAGTTCCTACGAGCAGTACGTC.

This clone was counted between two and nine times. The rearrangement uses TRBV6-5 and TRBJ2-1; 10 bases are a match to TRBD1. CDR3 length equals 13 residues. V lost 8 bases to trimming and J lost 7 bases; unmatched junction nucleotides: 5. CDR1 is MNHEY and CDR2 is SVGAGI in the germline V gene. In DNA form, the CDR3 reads TGTGCCAGCCGGACAGGGGGGTGGAATGAGCAGTTCTTC. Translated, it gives CASRTGGWNEQFF.

DNA for the CDR3: TGTGCCAGCTTCGGGACAGGCGTGTTGGAGACCCAGTACTTC. This translates into CASFGTGVLETQYF. The chain carries TRBV6-5 and TRBJ2-5, with TRBD1 matching 8 bases. This CDR3 comprises 14 residues. Per germline, CDR1 MNHEY and CDR2 SVGAGI. Trimming took 8 bases from V and 5 from J; bases not matched to a gene: 10.